These 4 T cell receptor beta chains originate from one sample sequenced in a study of blood T cell repertoires in COVID-19. Clones were read by immunoSEQ multiplex PCR, and TCRdb kept only the in-frame ones, dropping some. The sample shows around 280,000 clones, around 90% of them seen only once. Sequencing used PBMCs or T cells enriched from blood (not recorded which). The receptor source for this set is a middle-aged woman who had recovered from COVID-19.

The V call is TRBV10-3, the J call TRBJ1-5, with TRBD1 as a possible D gene (5 bases). Germline CDR1 and CDR2: ENHRY and SYGVKD. This CDR3 spans 16 amino acids. The V gene lost 0 bases and the J gene lost 3 bases, with 12 bases spanning the gap. The CDR3 protein is CAISESGAGLNQPQHF. The CDR3 coding sequence is TGTGCCATCAGTGAGTCAGGCGCAGGGCTCAATCAGCCCCAGCATTTT.

In the case of this clone: Other DNA variants within this sample encode the same CDR3. The CDR3 nucleotides read TGTGCCAGCAGCTTGACAGACAATCAGCCCCAGCATTTT. This encodes CASSLTDNQPQHF. The genes are TRBV7-8 and TRBJ1-5, with D tentatively TRBD1 (5 bases). The CDR3 runs to 13 residues. With 3 bases removed from V and 3 bases from J, the gap between germline ends came to 6 bases. Per germline, CDR1 SGHVS and CDR2 FQNEAQ. The full variable domain, with the rest looked up from reference TRBV7-8 and TRBJ1-5, is GAGVSQSPRYKVAKRGQDVALRCDPISGHVSLFWYQQALGQGPEFLTYFQNEAQLDKSGLPSDRFFAERPEGSVSTLKIQRTQQEDSAVYLCASSLTDNQPQHFGDGTRLSIL.

The J gene is TRBJ1-1, the V gene TRBV5-5, with no clear D. The CDR3 is 14 amino acids. Germline loops: CDR1 SGHKS, CDR2 YYEKEE (reference sequence). Between the trimmed V and J ends, which lost 4 bases and 5 bases, there was a span of 15 bases. The CDR3, as DNA: TGTGCCAGCAGCCGCCTCGTGGGAGGGACTGAAGCTTTCTTT. Translated, it gives CASSRLVGGTEAFF.

The chain carries TRBV15 and TRBJ1-1; D possibly corresponds to TRBD1 (5 bases). From germline, CDR1 is LNHNV and CDR2 YYDKDF (reference sequence). The CDR3 runs to 13 residues. Trimming stripped 6 bases from V and 4 bases from J, with 12 bases between. The DNA of the CDR3 is TGTGCCACCAGAGGCCAGGGTATCACTGAAGCTTTCTTT. Its protein product is CATRGQGITEAFF.